The rows below give T cell receptor beta chains drawn from one sample of a study of blood T cell repertoires in COVID-19. Measured with immunoSEQ multiplex PCR; TCRdb has only the in-frame clones, and not every one. The data hold roughly 200,000 clones, with 86% observed a single time. The sample consisted of peripheral blood. The receptors here all came from a woman aged 50 to 60 with COVID-19, enrolled during active disease. Each CDR3 is given with its conserved first and last residue. A D gene is named only where the DNA matches it firmly. Not all rows give a size; the values are once, few, many and, for expanded clones, a class.

CDR3nt,CDR3aa,len,v_gene,j_gene,abundance,d_gene
TGTGCCAGCAGTTGGAGACTCTCTAACTATGGCTACACCTTC,CASSWRLSNYGYTF,14,TRBV28,TRBJ1-2,.,.
TGTGCCAGCAGTTTTAGAGGGAATGAGCAGTTCTTC,CASSFRGNEQFF,12,TRBV27,TRBJ2-1,.,.
TGTGCCAGCTTTTCCACTCGTCAGGGATTCGGTGGCTACACCTTC,CASFSTRQGFGGYTF,15,TRBV3-1/TRBV3-2,TRBJ1-2,.,.
TGTGCCAGCCATGGCAATAGGGGCGGCGACTATGGCTACACCTTC,CASHGNRGGDYGYTF,15,TRBV19,TRBJ1-2,.,.
TGTGCCAGCAGCTCGAACAGGACCTTGACAGATACGCAGTATTTT,CASSSNRTLTDTQYF,15,TRBV7-9,TRBJ2-3,few,.
TGTGCCAGCAGTTTATGGGGGGATCAGCCCCAGCATTTT,CASSLWGDQPQHF,13,TRBV12-3/TRBV12-4,TRBJ1-5,.,.
TGTGCCAGCAGCGGGGACAGTCGCAGATCTGGAAACACCATATATTTT,CASSGDSRRSGNTIYF,16,TRBV13,TRBJ1-3,.,TRBD1
TGTGCCAGCAGCTTAACAGGTTATGGAAACACCATATATTTT,CASSLTGYGNTIYF,14,TRBV5-6,TRBJ1-3,.,.
TGTGCTAGTGGTTTCAGAGGGGATACGCAGTATTTT,CASGFRGDTQYF,12,TRBV12-5,TRBJ2-3,.,.
TGTGCCAGTAGTCCGGCAGGGTGGGACTATGGCTACACCTTC,CASSPAGWDYGYTF,14,TRBV19,TRBJ1-2,.,.
TGCGCCAGCAGCCAAGTGAGAGGGTCCGGCTACACCTTC,CASSQVRGSGYTF,13,TRBV4-1,TRBJ1-2,.,.
TGTGCCAGCAGTTTTGGAGCAGCCAATCAGCCCCAGCATTTT,CASSFGAANQPQHF,14,TRBV27,TRBJ1-5,.,.
TGTGCCAGCAGCCAAGAAAACCCCCTAGTCCTAGAGCGGGGAGCCGATACGCAGTATTTT,CASSQENPLVLERGADTQYF,20,TRBV3-1/TRBV3-2,TRBJ2-3,once,TRBD2
TGTGCCAGCAGCTTAGAACTAAGCTCCTACAATGAGCAGTTCTTC,CASSLELSSYNEQFF,15,TRBV11-3,TRBJ2-1,once,.
TGTGCCATCAGTGAAATGACAGATAACTATGGCTACACCTTC,CAISEMTDNYGYTF,14,TRBV10-3,TRBJ1-2,.,.
TGTGCCAGCAGCTTAGGGGCCGCCGACCAGGGGGAGCAGTACTTC,CASSLGAADQGEQYF,15,TRBV7-6,TRBJ2-7,.,.
TGTGCCAGCAGCGCCGACAGGGACGAAAACATTCAGTACTTC,CASSADRDENIQYF,14,TRBV5-6,TRBJ2-4,.,TRBD1
TGCGCCAGCAGCCAAGCAGGACTAGCGGGCGACGAGCAGTACTTC,CASSQAGLAGDEQYF,15,TRBV4-1,TRBJ2-7,.,TRBD2
TGTGCCACCAGCAGAGATGAGATTAGTTCTCCGGGACAGGAAAAAAGCAACTACGAGCAGTACTTC,CATSRDEISSPGQEKSNYEQYF,22,TRBV15,TRBJ2-7,.,TRBD1
TGCAGCGTTGACCTAAGACAGGGGCACCCCGCCCTTGAAGCTTTCTTT,CSVDLRQGHPALEAFF,16,TRBV29-1,TRBJ1-1,.,TRBD1
TGCAGCGTTGAAGAGGGGGGAGACTATGGCTACACCTTC,CSVEEGGDYGYTF,13,TRBV29-1,TRBJ1-2,.,.
TGTGCCAGCAGCTTAGGACTAGCGTTCTCCTACGAGCAGTACTTC,CASSLGLAFSYEQYF,15,TRBV7-9,TRBJ2-7,.,TRBD2
TGTGCCAGCAGTGATAGCGGTGAGAAAAGGTGGGCCCAGTACTTC,CASSDSGEKRWAQYF,15,TRBV2,TRBJ2-5,.,.
TGTGCCAGTAGTATGCGGGGACAAGAGACCCAGTACTTC,CASSMRGQETQYF,13,TRBV19,TRBJ2-5,.,.
TGTGCCAGTAGTATCAGCGGGGGGAGGAATGAGCAGTTCTTC,CASSISGGRNEQFF,14,TRBV19,TRBJ2-1,.,TRBD2
TGCAGCGTTGAGGTCAGGGGCACTGAAGCTTTCTTT,CSVEVRGTEAFF,12,TRBV29-1,TRBJ1-1,.,.
TGCGCCAGCGGACCCGGGACAGACAAAAACATTCAGTACTTC,CASGPGTDKNIQYF,14,TRBV10-2,TRBJ2-4,.,TRBD1
TGCGCCAGCAGCTTGAGTGGGACACTCTATGGCTACACCTTC,CASSLSGTLYGYTF,14,TRBV5-1,TRBJ1-2,.,.
TGTGCCAGCAGTGAATGGGAGATTACTAACTATGGCTACACCTTC,CASSEWEITNYGYTF,15,TRBV25-1,TRBJ1-2,.,.
TGCGCCAGCAGCCGAGGGTGGACAGGTGGGAACACCGGGGAGCTGTTTTTT,CASSRGWTGGNTGELFF,17,TRBV5-1,TRBJ2-2,.,TRBD1
TGTGCCAGCAGCCTCCGACCCCGGAGCTCCTACAATGAGCAGTTCTTC,CASSLRPRSSYNEQFF,16,TRBV9,TRBJ2-1,.,.
TGCGCCAGCAGCACTCGGACAGGGCCCTCTGGGGCCAACGTCCTGACTTTC,CASSTRTGPSGANVLTF,17,TRBV5-1,TRBJ2-6,once,TRBD1
TGTGCCAGCAGTCTCACAGGGCTCCTCACAGATACGCAGTATTTT,CASSLTGLLTDTQYF,15,TRBV28,TRBJ2-3,once,.
TGTGCCAGCAGCTTATCCCCGACAGGGAACACTGAAGCTTTCTTT,CASSLSPTGNTEAFF,15,TRBV7-6,TRBJ1-1,.,.
TGTGCCAGCAGCCAACATAGGACAGGGGGACACACTGAAGCTTTCTTT,CASSQHRTGGHTEAFF,16,TRBV3-1/TRBV3-2,TRBJ1-1,.,TRBD1
TGCGCCAGCAGCCACGTCATACGGGAAAAACTGTTTTTT,CASSHVIREKLFF,13,TRBV4-1,TRBJ1-4,.,.
TGTGCCAGCAGGGGGGGAGATACGCAGTATTTT,CASRGGDTQYF,11,TRBV11-3,TRBJ2-3,.,.
TGTGCCAGCAGCGTAGGACTCCCTGGGAATGAGCAGTTCTTC,CASSVGLPGNEQFF,14,TRBV9,TRBJ2-1,.,.
TGTGCCAGCAGTTATCCCGACAGCGCAGGGACAGATACGCAGTATTTT,CASSYPDSAGTDTQYF,16,TRBV6-6,TRBJ2-3,.,.
TGTGCCAGCAGTCTAGAGGTTGTTGGCACTGAAGCTTTCTTT,CASSLEVVGTEAFF,14,TRBV27,TRBJ1-1,once,.
TGTGCCAGCAGCCAACTCACCGGGACAGGGGTAGGATCCGGGGAGCTGTTTTTT,CASSQLTGTGVGSGELFF,18,TRBV3-1/TRBV3-2,TRBJ2-2,.,TRBD1
TGTGCCACAGGGGGGACTTATCAGCCCCAGCATTTT,CATGGTYQPQHF,12,TRBV28,TRBJ1-5,.,TRBD1
TGTGCCAGCAGCTTCCCGGCTGGAAACACCATATATTTT,CASSFPAGNTIYF,13,TRBV7-2,TRBJ1-3,few,.
TGTGCCAGCAGTGACGGCACAGTAGAAGCTTTCTTT,CASSDGTVEAFF,12,TRBV6-4,TRBJ1-1,.,.
TGTGCCAGCCGGCGGGGGGGGCCCTCCTATAATTCACCCCTCCACTTT,CASRRGGPSYNSPLHF,16,TRBV27,TRBJ1-6,.,.
TGTGCCAGCAGCTTAGGGTCCAGGGCTAACACTGAAGCTTTCTTT,CASSLGSRANTEAFF,15,TRBV7-2,TRBJ1-1,.,.
TGTGCCAGCAGTGAAGCCGGAGGGCTGGGCTACACCTTC,CASSEAGGLGYTF,13,TRBV6-1,TRBJ1-2,.,.
TGTGCCATCAGTGACTCATCAGGGCAGCCCCAGCATTTT,CAISDSSGQPQHF,13,TRBV10-3,TRBJ1-5,.,.
TGTGCCAGTAGTATTAGACAGGCGAACACCGGGGAGCTGTTTTTT,CASSIRQANTGELFF,15,TRBV19,TRBJ2-2,.,.
TGTGCCAGCAGTTCGAGTGGACAGGGACTGTCACCCCTCCACTTT,CASSSSGQGLSPLHF,15,TRBV6-5,TRBJ1-6,.,TRBD1